The rows below give T cell receptor beta chains drawn from one sample of a study of CXCR3-negative and CXCR3-positive naive CD8 T cells. TCRdb re-called the 5' RACE reads and catalogs CDR3 proteins one per entry, DNA excluded. This sample lists 45,000 to 55,000 distinct CDR3 sequences; its ten largest clones have about 15%. Sequencing was performed on memory CD8+ T cells from blood. These receptors all come from a human donor in good health. Some clones in this sample may be carry-over from other donors' samples. Each CDR3 is given with its conserved first and last residue. Clone size is not always given. Where it is, it says once, few, many or a class for expanded clones.

J | size | V | CDR3
TRBJ2-7 | NA | TRBV28 | CASSFFRRAYEQYF
TRBJ1-3 | NA | TRBV4-1 | CASSQVWGPGNTIYF
TRBJ2-1 | NA | TRBV27 | CASGDVNYNEQFF
TRBJ1-1 | NA | TRBV18 | CASSPGVGDTEAFF
TRBJ2-2 | NA | TRBV18 | CASSPRRGETGELFF
TRBJ2-5 | NA | TRBV12-3/TRBV12-4 | CASSFGTVGETQYF
TRBJ1-2 | NA | TRBV6-2/TRBV6-3 | CASSYRDAAHGCTF
TRBJ2-7 | NA | TRBV29-1 | CSVELTGREQYF
TRBJ2-1 | NA | TRBV29-1 | CSVVPGLAGARISSYNEQFF
TRBJ2-1 | NA | TRBV18 | CASSRTGGDNEQFF
TRBJ2-3 | NA | TRBV12-3/TRBV12-4 | CASSLGQGGTDTQYF
TRBJ2-7 | NA | TRBV5-5 | CASSTRTSGVLYEQYF
TRBJ1-4 | NA | TRBV28 | CASSLPGQGGPTNEKLFF
TRBJ2-5 | NA | TRBV11-2 | CASSLISGSPPETQYF
TRBJ2-2 | NA | TRBV6-5 | CASSYGTGNTGELFF
TRBJ2-7 | NA | TRBV6-5 | CASSWDPSYEQYF
TRBJ1-5 | NA | TRBV10-2 | CASSPGHSNQPQHF
TRBJ2-1 | NA | TRBV27 | CASSFFGGSAYNEQFF
TRBJ1-5 | NA | TRBV20-1 | CSARDLMEDYSNQPQHF
TRBJ2-7 | NA | TRBV7-9 | CASSFPDRATYEQYF
TRBJ2-7 | NA | TRBV30 | CAWTDTVISGALSYEQYF
TRBJ2-7 | NA | TRBV5-1 | CASSPPGEREDETTYEQYF
TRBJ2-1 | NA | TRBV28 | CARRRRDRGYNEQFF
TRBJ2-1 | NA | TRBV20-1 | CSASSGRFGNEQFF
TRBJ2-5 | NA | TRBV6-5 | CASSYSTTGQGANKEETQYF
TRBJ2-3 | NA | TRBV29-1 | CSVERTDTDTQYF
TRBJ1-4 | NA | TRBV28 | CASGRLAISSSNEKLFF
TRBJ1-5 | NA | TRBV4-3 | CASSQDRDQPQHF
TRBJ2-1 | NA | TRBV6-2/TRBV6-3 | CASSYSGFRGREFHNEQFF
TRBJ2-3 | NA | TRBV4-3 | CASSPDYIQGTDTQYF
TRBJ2-3 | medium-sized | TRBV7-8 | CASSSSGDTQYF
TRBJ2-3 | NA | TRBV6-2/TRBV6-3 | CASNGEFRGSYTGELFF
TRBJ2-7 | NA | TRBV29-1 | CSVRAGSTYEQYF
TRBJ2-7 | NA | TRBV28 | CASSLGDSSSYEQYF
TRBJ2-7 | NA | TRBV20-1 | CSAGRTGGAFYEQYF
TRBJ2-7 | NA | TRBV28 | CASSWGLSSYEQYF
TRBJ1-1 | NA | TRBV21-1 | CASSKTRGPDDTEAFF
TRBJ2-3 | NA | TRBV7-7 | CASSRDSSDTQYF
TRBJ2-7 | NA | TRBV9 | CASSVGSLLVDRYEQYF
TRBJ2-7 | NA | TRBV5-1 | CASSPLQESYEQYF
TRBJ2-1 | NA | TRBV15 | CATSTLGGRGQFF
TRBJ1-1 | NA | TRBV19 | CASSIQLRGEAFF
TRBJ2-3 | NA | TRBV29-1 | CSVHSGGNTDTQYF
TRBJ2-1 | NA | TRBV24-1 | CATSDLDSYNEQFF